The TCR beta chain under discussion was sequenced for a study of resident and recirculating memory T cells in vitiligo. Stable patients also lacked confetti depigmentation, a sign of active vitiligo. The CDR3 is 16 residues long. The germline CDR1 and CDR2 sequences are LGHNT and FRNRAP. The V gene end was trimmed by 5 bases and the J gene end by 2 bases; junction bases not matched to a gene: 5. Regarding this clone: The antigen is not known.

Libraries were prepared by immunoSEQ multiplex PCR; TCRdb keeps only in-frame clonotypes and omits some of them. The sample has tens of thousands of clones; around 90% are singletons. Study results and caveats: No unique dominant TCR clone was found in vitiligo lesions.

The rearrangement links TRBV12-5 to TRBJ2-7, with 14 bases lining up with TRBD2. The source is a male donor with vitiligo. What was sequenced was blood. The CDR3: CASGRRGLAGAYEQYF. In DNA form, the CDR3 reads TGTGCTAGTGGTAGAAGGGGACTAGCGGGGGCCTACGAGCAGTACTTC.